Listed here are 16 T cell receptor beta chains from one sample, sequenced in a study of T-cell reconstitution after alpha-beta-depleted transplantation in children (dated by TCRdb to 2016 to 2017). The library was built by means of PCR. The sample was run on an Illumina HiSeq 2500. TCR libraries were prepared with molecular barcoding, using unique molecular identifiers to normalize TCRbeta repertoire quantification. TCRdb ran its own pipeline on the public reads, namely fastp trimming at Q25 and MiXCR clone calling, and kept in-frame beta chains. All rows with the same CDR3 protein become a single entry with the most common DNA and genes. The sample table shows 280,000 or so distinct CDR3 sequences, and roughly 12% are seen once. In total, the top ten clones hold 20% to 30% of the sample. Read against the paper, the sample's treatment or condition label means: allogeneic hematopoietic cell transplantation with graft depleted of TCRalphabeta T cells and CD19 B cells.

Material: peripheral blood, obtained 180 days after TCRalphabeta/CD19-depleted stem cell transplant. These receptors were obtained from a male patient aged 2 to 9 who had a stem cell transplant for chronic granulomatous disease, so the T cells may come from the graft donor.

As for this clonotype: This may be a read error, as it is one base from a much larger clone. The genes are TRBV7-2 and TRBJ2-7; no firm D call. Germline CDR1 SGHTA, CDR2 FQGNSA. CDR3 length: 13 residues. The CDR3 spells CANSLEASYEQYF. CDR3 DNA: TGTGCCAACAGCTTAGAGGCCTCCTACGAGCAGTACTTC.

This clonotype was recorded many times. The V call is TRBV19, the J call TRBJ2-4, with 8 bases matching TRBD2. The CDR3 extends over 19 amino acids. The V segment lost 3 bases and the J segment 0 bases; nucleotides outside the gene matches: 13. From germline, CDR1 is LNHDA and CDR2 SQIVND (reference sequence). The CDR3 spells CASSIITSGSRIAKNIQYF. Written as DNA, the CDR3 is TGTGCCAGTAGTATCATAACTAGCGGAAGTAGAATAGCCAAAAACATTCAGTACTTC.

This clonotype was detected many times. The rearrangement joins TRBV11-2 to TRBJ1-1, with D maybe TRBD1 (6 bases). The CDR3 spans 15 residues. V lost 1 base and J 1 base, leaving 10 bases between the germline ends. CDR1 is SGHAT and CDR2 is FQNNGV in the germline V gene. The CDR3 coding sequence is TGTGCCAGCAGCTTAGTAGGGACACGGAACACTGAAGCTTTCTTT. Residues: CASSLVGTRNTEAFF.

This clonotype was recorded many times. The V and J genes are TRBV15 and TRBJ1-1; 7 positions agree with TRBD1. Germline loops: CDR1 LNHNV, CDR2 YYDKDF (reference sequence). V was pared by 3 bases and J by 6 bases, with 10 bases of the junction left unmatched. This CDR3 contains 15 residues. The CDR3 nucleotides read TGTGCCACCAGCAGCGCCGGGACAGCGTGGCCTGAAGCTTTCTTT. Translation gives CATSSAGTAWPEAFF.

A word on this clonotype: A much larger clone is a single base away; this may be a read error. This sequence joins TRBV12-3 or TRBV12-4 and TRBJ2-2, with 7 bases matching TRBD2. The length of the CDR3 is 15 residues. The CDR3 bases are TGTGCCAGCGGTTTGGGCGGGAGTAGCACCGGGGAGCTGTTTTTT. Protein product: CASGLGGSSTGELFF.

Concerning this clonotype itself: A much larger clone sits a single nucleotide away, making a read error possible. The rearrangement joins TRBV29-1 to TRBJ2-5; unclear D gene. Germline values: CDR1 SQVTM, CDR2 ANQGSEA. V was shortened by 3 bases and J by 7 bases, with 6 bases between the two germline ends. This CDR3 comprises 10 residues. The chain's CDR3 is CSVDNGTQYF. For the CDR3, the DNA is TGCAGCGTTGACAATGGGACCCAGTACTTC.

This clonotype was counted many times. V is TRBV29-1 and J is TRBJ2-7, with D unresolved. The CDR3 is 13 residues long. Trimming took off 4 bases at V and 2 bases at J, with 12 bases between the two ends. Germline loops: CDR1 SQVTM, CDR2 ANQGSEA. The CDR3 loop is CSVGGWVPYEQYF. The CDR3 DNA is TGCAGCGTTGGAGGCTGGGTCCCCTACGAGCAGTACTTC.

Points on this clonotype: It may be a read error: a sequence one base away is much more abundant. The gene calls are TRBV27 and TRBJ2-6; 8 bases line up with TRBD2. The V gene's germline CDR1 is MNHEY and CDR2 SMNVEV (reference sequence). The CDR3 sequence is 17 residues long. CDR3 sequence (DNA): TGTGCCGGCAGTGGAGCGGGGGACCGCTCTGGGGCCAACGTCCTGACTTTC. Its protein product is CAGSGAGDRSGANVLTF.

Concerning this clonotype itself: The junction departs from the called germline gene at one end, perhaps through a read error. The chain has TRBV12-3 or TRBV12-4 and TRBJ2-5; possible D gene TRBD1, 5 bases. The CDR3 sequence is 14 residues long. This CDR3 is CASSLDRWQEPQYF. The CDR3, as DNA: TGTGCCAGCAGTTTAGACAGGTGGCAAGAGCCCCAGTACTTC.

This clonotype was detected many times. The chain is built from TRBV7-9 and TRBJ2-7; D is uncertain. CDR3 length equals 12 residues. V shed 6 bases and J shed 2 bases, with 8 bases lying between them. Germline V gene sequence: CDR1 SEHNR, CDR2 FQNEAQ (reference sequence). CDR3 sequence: CASSFGAYEQYF. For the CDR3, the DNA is TGTGCCAGCAGTTTCGGCGCCTACGAGCAGTACTTC. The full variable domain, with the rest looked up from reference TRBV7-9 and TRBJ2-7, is DTGVSQNPRHKITKRGQNVTFRCDPISEHNRLYWYRQTLGQGPEFLTYFQNEAQLEKSRLLSDRFSAERPKGSFSTLEIQRTEQGDSAMYLCASSFGAYEQYFGPGTRLTVT.

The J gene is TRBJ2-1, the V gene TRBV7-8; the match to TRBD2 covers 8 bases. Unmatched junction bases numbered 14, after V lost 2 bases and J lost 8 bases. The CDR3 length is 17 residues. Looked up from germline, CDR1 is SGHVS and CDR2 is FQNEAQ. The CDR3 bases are TGTGCCAGCAGCTTATGGGCGGGAGGTCCAAGTAACGATGAGCAGTTCTTC. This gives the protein CASSLWAGGPSNDEQFF.

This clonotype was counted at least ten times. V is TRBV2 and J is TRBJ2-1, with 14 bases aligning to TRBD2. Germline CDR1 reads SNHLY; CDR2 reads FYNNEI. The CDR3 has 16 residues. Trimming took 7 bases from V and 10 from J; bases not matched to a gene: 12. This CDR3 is CASIQNSGLAGDEQFF. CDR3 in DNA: TGTGCCAGCATACAAAACTCGGGACTAGCGGGAGACGAGCAGTTCTTC.

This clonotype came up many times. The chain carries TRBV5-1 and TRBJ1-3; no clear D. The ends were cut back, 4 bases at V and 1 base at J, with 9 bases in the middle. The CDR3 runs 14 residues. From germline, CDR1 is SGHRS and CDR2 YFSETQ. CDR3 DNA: TGCGCCAGCAGCCCCGGACTGTCTGGAAACACCATATATTTT. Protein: CASSPGLSGNTIYF.

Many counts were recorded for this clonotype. The CDR3 DNA is TGTGCCAGCAGTTACTCGCTGCGAGCGGGAGAGAACGAGCAGTACTTC. It specifies CASSYSLRAGENEQYF. The chain recombines TRBV6-7 with TRBJ2-7; 8 bases are a match to TRBD2. TRBV6-7 is annotated as an ORF whose role is uncertain. The CDR3 has 16 residues. Trimming at V came to 0 bases and at J to 5 bases, leaving 9 bases not matched to a gene.

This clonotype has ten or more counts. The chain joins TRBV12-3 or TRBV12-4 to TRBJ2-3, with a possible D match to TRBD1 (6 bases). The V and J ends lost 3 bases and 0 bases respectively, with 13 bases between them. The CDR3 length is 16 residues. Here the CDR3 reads CASSFSGQTSTDTQYF. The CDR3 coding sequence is TGTGCCAGCAGTTTCTCGGGACAAACTAGCACAGATACGCAGTATTTT.

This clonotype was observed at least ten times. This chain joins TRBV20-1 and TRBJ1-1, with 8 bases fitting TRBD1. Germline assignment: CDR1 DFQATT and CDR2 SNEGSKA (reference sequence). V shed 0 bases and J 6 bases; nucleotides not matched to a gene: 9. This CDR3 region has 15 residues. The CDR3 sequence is CSAREGRQGSPEAFF. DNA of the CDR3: TGCAGTGCTAGAGAAGGGAGACAGGGGTCCCCTGAAGCTTTCTTT.